This TCR beta chain appears in the sequencing data of a study of shared clonotypes between healthy human individuals. Findings of the study overall: Sharing across four donors was highest in naive CD4 (around 5%) and lowest in memory CD8 (about 0.4%). Having only a few donors restricted how much genetic and exposure-history diversity was captured.

Germline CDR1 MNHNY, CDR2 SVGAGI (reference sequence). This CDR3 is 16 amino acids long. V was clipped by 2 bases and J by 4 bases, with 12 bases between them. Terminally differentiated effector memory CD45RA+ cells were excluded from the naive CD8 cells, which were CD45RO-negative and positively selected for CCR7. Original analysis: Junction-only sequences without quality scores were provided by ImmunoSEQ, so filtering was different. Using immunoSEQ multiplex PCR, the repertoire was profiled, and TCRdb retains in-frame clones only, with some absent. V and J calls and clone size are those listed in that table; D and trimming were worked out from the DNA. Of about 580,000 clones listed, roughly 98% are singletons. For this clone: Its antigen is unidentified.

This sequence was found in a man younger than 40 in good health. The V and J genes are TRBV6-6 and TRBJ2-6; D gene ambiguous. Sequencing input: naive CD8+ T cells sorted from blood. CDR3 coding DNA: TGTGCCAGCAGTTACGTGGGTGCTTACGGGGCCAACGTCCTGACTTTC. This gives the protein CASSYVGAYGANVLTF.